A single sample gave rise to the 17 T cell receptor beta chains below, sequenced in a study of control samples from healthy donors and cancer patients. Profiling relied on immunoSEQ multiplex PCR, and the TCRdb table lists in-frame clones only, not all of them. The repertoire holds 150,000 or so clones, with 93% as singletons. Sequencing was done on a sample of blood. The receptors stem from a man aged 18 to 30 in good health.

The rearrangement joins TRBV11-2 to TRBJ1-4; no reliable D call. V was cut by 2 bases and J by 4 bases, with 17 bases left in between. CDR1 is SGHAT and CDR2 is FQNNGV in the germline V gene. This CDR3 has 17 amino acids. CDR3 residues: CASSLRLVWGSNEKLFF. CDR3 in DNA: TGTGCCAGCAGCTTAAGGCTCGTCTGGGGAAGTAATGAAAAACTGTTTTTT.

This chain links TRBV24-1 with TRBJ2-7, with TRBD1 matching over 8 bases. The ends lost 4 bases at V and 2 bases at J; junction bases unmatched: 6. The CDR3 has 15 amino acids. Germline loops: CDR1 KGHDR, CDR2 SFDVKD. The CDR3: CATSDLGQGTYEQYF. Here the CDR3 DNA reads TGTGCCACCAGTGACCTAGGACAGGGAACCTACGAGCAGTACTTC.

The V call is TRBV11-3, the J call TRBJ2-2; unclear D gene. Germline assignment: CDR1 SGHNT and CDR2 YENEEA. Trimming pared 3 bases from V and 6 bases from J, leaving 8 bases between. The CDR3 extends over 13 amino acids. CDR3 in amino acids: CASSFSISGELFF. The DNA of the CDR3 is TGTGCCAGCAGCTTTAGTATTTCCGGGGAGCTGTTTTTT.

This chain uses TRBV2 with TRBJ2-3; the D gene is possibly TRBD2 (6 bases). The CDR3 consists of 15 residues. Germline loops: CDR1 SNHLY, CDR2 FYNNEI. V lost 2 bases to trimming and J lost 5 bases, with 14 bases between them. The CDR3 protein is CASSESRGGQDTQYF. CDR3 sequence (DNA): TGTGCCAGCAGTGAAAGCCGGGGAGGACAAGATACGCAGTATTTT.

The chain combines TRBV7-2 with TRBJ1-1, with unresolved D. The germline V gene encodes CDR1 SGHTA and CDR2 FQGNSA. Trimming removed 5 bases from V and 7 bases from J, with 8 bases in between. This CDR3 has 11 residues. The CDR3 here is CASSPRSEAFF. In DNA form, the CDR3 reads TGTGCCAGCAGCCCGCGGAGTGAAGCTTTCTTT.

In this sample, this clone turned up once. This chain joins TRBV4-1 and TRBJ1-6; no clear D. Trimming took 3 bases from V and 7 from J, leaving 13 bases between them. Germline values: CDR1 MGHRA, CDR2 YSYEKL. The CDR3 is made up of 15 amino acids. The CDR3 sequence: CASSQTLRRNSPLHF. The CDR3 region has the DNA TGCGCCAGCAGCCAGACTCTCCGTAGGAATTCACCCCTCCACTTT.

This clone occurred once. V gene TRBV7-6 combines with J gene TRBJ2-7; TRBD2 matches at 10 bases. In germline, CDR1 is SGHVS, CDR2 FNYEAQ. The CDR3 is 18 residues long. The V segment lost 5 bases and the J segment 2 bases; nucleotides outside the gene matches: 15. In nucleotides, the CDR3 is TGTGCCAGCAGCCCCGGACTAGCGGTCGCCAACTACGCCTACGAGCAGTACTTC. Its protein is CASSPGLAVANYAYEQYF.

This sequence joins TRBV19 and TRBJ2-3; D unresolved. The CDR3 totals 14 residues. V was cut by 4 bases and J by 4 bases, with 12 bases left in between. Looked up from germline, CDR1 is LNHDA and CDR2 is SQIVND (reference sequence). DNA for the CDR3: TGTGCCAGTAGTAGCAGTTTGAGATCAGATACGCAGTATTTT. Encoded protein: CASSSSLRSDTQYF.

The chain is built from TRBV2 and TRBJ1-1; possible D gene TRBD1, 6 bases. CDR3 length equals 13 residues. Per germline, CDR1 SNHLY and CDR2 FYNNEI. Deletions cut 6 bases from V and 6 bases from J, with 14 bases between. CDR3 sequence: CASRQGRVSEAFF. The CDR3, as DNA: TGTGCCAGCAGACAGGGAAGGGTCTCTGAAGCTTTCTTT.

The chain recombines TRBV7-2 with TRBJ1-2; D gene uncertain. V was trimmed by 1 base and J by 6 bases, leaving 15 bases between them. Germline V gene sequence: CDR1 SGHTA, CDR2 FQGNSA. CDR3 length equals 15 residues. CDR3: CASSLVPLKPNGYTF. In nucleotides, the CDR3 is TGTGCCAGCAGCTTAGTGCCTCTTAAACCGAATGGCTACACCTTC.

A note on this clone: Its ends do not fully match the called genes, so a read error is possible. The J gene is TRBJ2-7, the V gene TRBV28, with 8 bases aligning to TRBD1. The length of the CDR3 is 14 residues. Per the germline V gene, CDR1 is MDHEN and CDR2 is SYDVKM. CDR3 residues: CASSLYGATGAEDF. The CDR3 DNA is TGTGCCAGCAGTTTATATGGGGCGACAGGGGCCGAGGACTTC. Full variable domain (outside the CDR3, taken from reference TRBV28 and TRBJ2-7): DVKVTQSSRYLVKRTGEKVFLECVQDMDHENMFWYRQDPGLGLRLIYFSYDVKMKEKGDIPEGYSVSREKKERFSLILESASTNQTSMYLCASSLYGATGAEDFGPGTRLTVT.

This chain uses TRBV3-1 (or the pseudogene TRBV3-2) with TRBJ1-2; TRBD1 is a possible D gene (6 bases). The ends were cut back, 0 bases at V and 8 bases at J, with 16 bases in the middle. Germline-derived CDR1 and CDR2 are LGHDT and YNNKEL (reference sequence). The CDR3 has 15 residues. The CDR3 bases are TGTGCCAGCAGCCAAGACCGCAGCAGGGGTTACGGCTACACCTTC. This translates into CASSQDRSRGYGYTF.

The gene calls are TRBV5-6 and TRBJ2-5, with 10 bases identical to TRBD1. The J segment lost 4 bases and the V segment lost 3 bases, leaving 9 bases of the junction unmatched. Germline assignment: CDR1 SGHDT and CDR2 YYEEEE. This CDR3 spans 16 amino acids. The CDR3 loop is CASSSLTGGPGETQYF. CDR3 DNA sequence: TGTGCCAGCAGCTCCTTGACAGGGGGCCCGGGAGAGACCCAGTACTTC.

A single count supports this clone. The genes are TRBV7-9 and TRBJ1-2; D remains unclear. The V and J ends lost 4 bases and 13 bases respectively, with 16 bases between them. CDR3 length: 12 residues. Germline CDR1 is SEHNR and CDR2 is FQNEAQ (reference sequence). In nucleotides, the CDR3 is TGTGCCAGCAGCTCCCATGACCTTGGTGGCACCTTC. Its translation is CASSSHDLGGTF.

This rearrangement joins TRBV7-8 to TRBJ1-6; TRBD1 matches 9 bases. Germline V gene lookup returns CDR1 SGHVS and CDR2 FQNEAQ. The CDR3 is 13 amino acids. V lost 8 bases to trimming and J lost 10 bases; unmatched junction nucleotides: 6. This CDR3 is CASRGQGDSPLHF. The CDR3 DNA is TGTGCCAGCCGGGGACAGGGTGACTCACCCCTCCACTTT.

J is TRBJ1-3 and V is TRBV5-1, with a weak D call TRBD1 (5 bases). Germline V gene sequence: CDR1 SGHRS, CDR2 YFSETQ. The CDR3 contains 15 residues. With 0 bases removed from V and 4 bases from J, the gap between germline ends came to 11 bases. The chain's CDR3 is CASSLGPGAGNTIYF. CDR3 bases: TGCGCCAGCAGCTTGGGCCCCGGGGCAGGAAACACCATATATTTT.

V and J are TRBV30 and TRBJ1-1; the D is unclear. The V end was cut by 2 bases, the J end by 5 bases, with 15 bases between. CDR1 and CDR2 from the germline V gene are GTSNPN and SVGIG (reference sequence). This CDR3 has 14 amino acids. This chain's CDR3 is CAWSPLRLGTEAFF. The CDR3, as DNA: TGTGCCTGGAGTCCTCTCCGGCTGGGGACTGAAGCTTTCTTT.